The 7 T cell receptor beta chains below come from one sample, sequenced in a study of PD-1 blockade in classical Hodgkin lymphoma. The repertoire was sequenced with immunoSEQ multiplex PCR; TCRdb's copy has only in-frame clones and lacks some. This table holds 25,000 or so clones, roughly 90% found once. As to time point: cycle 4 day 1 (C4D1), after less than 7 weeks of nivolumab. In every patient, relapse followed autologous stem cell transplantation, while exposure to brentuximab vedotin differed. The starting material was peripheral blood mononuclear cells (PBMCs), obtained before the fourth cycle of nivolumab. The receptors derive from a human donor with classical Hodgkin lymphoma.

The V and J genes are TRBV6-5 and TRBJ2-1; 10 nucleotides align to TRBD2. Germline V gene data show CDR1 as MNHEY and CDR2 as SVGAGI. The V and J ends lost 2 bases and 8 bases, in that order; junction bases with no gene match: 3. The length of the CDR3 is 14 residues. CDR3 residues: CASSYASGRHEQFF. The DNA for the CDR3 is TGTGCCAGCAGTTACGCTAGCGGGAGACATGAGCAGTTCTTC.

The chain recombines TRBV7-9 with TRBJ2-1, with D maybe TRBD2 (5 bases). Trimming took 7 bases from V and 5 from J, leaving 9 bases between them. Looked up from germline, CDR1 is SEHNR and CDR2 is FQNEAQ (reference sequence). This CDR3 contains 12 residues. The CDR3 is CASTSGNNEQFF. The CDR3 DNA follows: TGTGCCAGCACCTCGGGGAACAATGAGCAGTTCTTC.

The chain's CDR3 is CASSSMDRENIQYF. The CDR3 DNA sequence: TGTGCCAGCAGCTCAATGGACAGGGAAAACATTCAGTACTTC. The V call is TRBV11-2, the J call TRBJ2-4, with 8 bases fitting TRBD1. The germline V gene has CDR1 SGHAT and CDR2 FQNNGV. This CDR3 is 14 amino acids long. The ends lost 4 bases at V and 5 bases at J; junction bases unmatched: 4.

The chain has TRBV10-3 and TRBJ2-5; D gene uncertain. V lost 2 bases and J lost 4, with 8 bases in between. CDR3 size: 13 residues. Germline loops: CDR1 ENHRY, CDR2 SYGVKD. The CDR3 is CAISEAVGETQYF. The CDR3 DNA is TGTGCCATCAGTGAGGCAGTTGGAGAGACCCAGTACTTC.

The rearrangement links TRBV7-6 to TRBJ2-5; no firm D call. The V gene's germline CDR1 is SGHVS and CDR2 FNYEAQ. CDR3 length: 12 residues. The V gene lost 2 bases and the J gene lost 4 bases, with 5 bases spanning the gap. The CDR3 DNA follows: TGTGCCAGCAGCTTATCCCCAGAGACCCAGTACTTC. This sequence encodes CASSLSPETQYF.

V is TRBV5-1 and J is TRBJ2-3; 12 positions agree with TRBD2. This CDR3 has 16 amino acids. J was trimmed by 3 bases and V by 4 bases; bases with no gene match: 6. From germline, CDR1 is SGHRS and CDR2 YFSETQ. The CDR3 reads CASSTGLAGQTDTQYF. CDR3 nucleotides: TGCGCCAGCAGCACAGGACTAGCGGGGCAAACAGATACGCAGTATTTT.

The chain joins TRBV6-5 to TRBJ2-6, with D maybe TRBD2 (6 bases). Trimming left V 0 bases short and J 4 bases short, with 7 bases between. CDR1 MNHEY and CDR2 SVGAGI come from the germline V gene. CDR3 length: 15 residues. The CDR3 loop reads CASSYSEGGANVLTF. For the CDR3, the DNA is TGTGCCAGCAGTTACTCGGAGGGCGGGGCCAACGTCCTGACTTTC.